The 28 T cell receptor beta chains in this list originate from one sample, sequenced in a study of blood T cell repertoires in COVID-19. Sequencing was performed with immunoSEQ multiplex PCR; in TCRdb, only in-frame clones are kept and a portion is missing. Seen here are tens of thousands of clones, roughly 86% observed once, and the top ten hold over 7%. What was sequenced was peripheral blood. All receptors derive from a human donor in a cohort sampled during active COVID-19.

The chain employs TRBV6-6 and TRBJ2-7; a possible D gene is TRBD1 (6 bases). The germline V gene encodes CDR1 MNHNY and CDR2 SVGAGI (reference sequence). Trimming pared 4 bases from V and 6 bases from J, leaving 13 bases between. The CDR3 is made up of 13 amino acids. The CDR3 DNA reads TGTGCCAGCAGTTCCCGGGACAACGCCGAGCAGTACTTC. The encoded protein is CASSSRDNAEQYF.

The CDR3 nucleotides read TGTGCCAGCAGCTTAGAGGGACAGGGCTATGAGCAGTTCTTC. Protein: CASSLEGQGYEQFF. V usage is TRBV7-3 and J usage is TRBJ2-1; TRBD1 matches at 9 bases. With V trimmed by 2 bases and J by 8 bases, 4 bases remained unmatched. Germline loops: CDR1 SGHTA, CDR2 FQGTGA. This CDR3 comprises 14 residues.

The J gene is TRBJ2-3, the V gene TRBV2; the match to TRBD2 covers 11 bases. Unmatched junction bases numbered 11, after V lost 9 bases and J lost 0 bases. CDR1 SNHLY and CDR2 FYNNEI come from the germline V gene. The CDR3 is made up of 17 amino acids. The CDR3 sequence is CASCRSSGGTSTDTQYF. In DNA, the CDR3 is TGTGCCAGTTGTCGGTCTAGCGGGGGGACGAGCACAGATACGCAGTATTTT.

This clone was detected a few times. The CDR3 region is CASSLEGALNTGELFF. The CDR3 nucleotides read TGCGCCAGCAGCTTGGAGGGGGCTTTGAACACCGGGGAGCTGTTTTTT. The V gene is TRBV5-1, the J gene TRBJ2-2, with TRBD1 matching 7 bases. The V segment lost 0 bases and the J segment 1 base; nucleotides outside the gene matches: 3. The CDR3 extends over 16 amino acids. Germline-derived CDR1 and CDR2 are SGHRS and YFSETQ.

The V gene is TRBV24-1, the J gene TRBJ2-5, with D perhaps matching TRBD1 (6 bases). The germline V and J ends were trimmed by 3 bases and 4 bases, with 14 bases remaining between them. The CDR3 covers 15 residues. CDR1 is KGHDR and CDR2 is SFDVKD in the germline V gene. The CDR3 region has the DNA TGTGCCACCAGTGATGCCCGAAACAGGGTAGAGACCCAGTACTTC. It encodes CATSDARNRVETQYF.

Only one count was recorded for this clone. V is TRBV4-2 and J is TRBJ2-7; 7 bases map to TRBD2. Germline V gene lookup returns CDR1 LGHNA and CDR2 YNFKEQ. Trimming took 4 bases from V and 2 from J; bases not matched to a gene: 8. This CDR3 is 15 amino acids long. The CDR3 sequence: CASSLNSGTTYEQYF. The CDR3 DNA is TGTGCCAGCAGCCTTAATTCAGGGACTACCTACGAGCAGTACTTC.

The chain employs TRBV10-3 and TRBJ1-1; 7 nucleotides line up with TRBD1. From germline, CDR1 is ENHRY and CDR2 SYGVKD. The V segment lost 9 bases and the J segment 7 bases; nucleotides outside the gene matches: 14. This CDR3 is built from 14 residues. CDR3 residues: CAILEPQGDGEAFF. CDR3 sequence (DNA): TGTGCCATACTCGAACCCCAGGGGGATGGTGAAGCTTTCTTT.

V and J are TRBV6-5 and TRBJ2-7, with D perhaps matching TRBD2 (6 bases). Per germline, CDR1 MNHEY and CDR2 SVGAGI. Trimming shortened V by 6 bases and J by 0 bases, and 15 bases separated the two germline ends. This CDR3 comprises 15 residues. The CDR3 region is CASSLERSGSYEQYF. The DNA for the CDR3 is TGTGCCAGCAGCTTGGAGCGTAGCGGCTCCTACGAGCAGTACTTC.

V and J are TRBV13 and TRBJ2-7, with TRBD1 as a possible D gene (6 bases). The V and J ends lost 3 bases and 0 bases respectively, with 9 bases between them. Germline V CDR1 and CDR2: PRHDT, FYEKMQ (reference sequence). The CDR3 loop spans 14 amino acids. The CDR3 region is CASSFGTPSYEQYF. The CDR3 region has the DNA TGTGCCAGCAGCTTCGGGACACCCTCCTACGAGCAGTACTTC.

This clone was recorded a few times. The chain links TRBV5-4 to TRBJ1-5; TRBD1 matches 7 bases. V dropped 2 bases and J dropped 5; count of bases not matched to a gene: 13. The CDR3 is made up of 17 amino acids. Germline loops: CDR1 SGHNT, CDR2 YYREEE (reference sequence). CDR3 DNA: TGTGCCAGCAGCTTCAGAGGGGGCGCCGGGCGGGATCAGCCCCAGCATTTT. Amino acid sequence: CASSFRGGAGRDQPQHF.

This clone was counted once. This chain joins TRBV10-3 and TRBJ1-1; D may be TRBD1 (5 bases). There are 11 residues in the CDR3. The V gene's germline CDR1 is ENHRY and CDR2 SYGVKD. Trimming took 8 bases from V and 5 from J, leaving 9 bases between them. The CDR3 DNA follows: TGTGCCATCGCTAAGGGGACTGAAGCTTTCTTT. It translates to CAIAKGTEAFF.

Written as DNA, the CDR3 is TGTGCCAGCAGCCCCAGTGCAACTAATGAAAAACTGTTTTTT. It codes for CASSPSATNEKLFF. The chain combines TRBV6-5 with TRBJ1-4, with D uncertain. The germline gives CDR1 MNHEY, CDR2 SVGAGI. CDR3 length: 14 amino acids. V lost 6 bases and J 0 bases, leaving 8 bases between the germline ends.

The chain links TRBV23-1 to TRBJ1-4; TRBD1 matches 8 bases. TRBV23-1 has ORF status, its function being uncertain. This CDR3 is built from 16 residues. The trim removed 4 bases at V and 0 bases at J, leaving 4 bases unmatched. The CDR3 region is CASSRLDRATNEKLFF. CDR3 DNA sequence: TGCGCCAGCAGTCGCTTGGACAGGGCAACTAATGAAAAACTGTTTTTT.

The J gene is TRBJ1-1, the V gene TRBV7-2; 7 bases agree with TRBD1. The CDR3 length is 14 residues. The V gene end was trimmed by 5 bases and the J gene end by 4 bases; junction bases not matched to a gene: 7. Germline CDR1 is SGHTA and CDR2 is FQGNSA. The chain's CDR3 is CASSQAQGVTEAFF. Written as DNA, the CDR3 is TGTGCCAGCAGCCAAGCGCAGGGGGTCACTGAAGCTTTCTTT.

This chain links TRBV24-1 with TRBJ1-1; no clear D. The CDR3 runs 15 residues. Trimming cost V 6 bases and J 1 base, with 14 bases left between them. Germline V gene lookup returns CDR1 KGHDR and CDR2 SFDVKD. DNA of the CDR3: TGTGCCACCAGTTGCTTAAGCCACAGGAACACTGAAGCTTTCTTT. Amino acids: CATSCLSHRNTEAFF.

The gene calls are TRBV30 and TRBJ1-5; D is unclear. With 3 bases removed from V and 4 bases from J, the gap between germline ends came to 28 bases. CDR3 length: 19 residues. The V gene's germline CDR1 is GTSNPN and CDR2 SVGIG (reference sequence). The CDR3 loop reads CAWRTPPPPELVRNQPQHF. Written as DNA, the CDR3 is TGTGCCTGGAGAACCCCTCCCCCTCCGGAGTTGGTCCGAAATCAGCCCCAGCATTTT.

The chain links TRBV4-3 to TRBJ1-1; TRBD1 aligns across 8 bases. Germline CDR1 and CDR2: LGHNA and YSLEER. This CDR3 has 13 residues. V lost 0 bases, J lost 10 bases, and 4 bases stayed unmatched. CDR3 in DNA: TGCGCCAGCAGCCAAGAGGGGACAGGCGTAGCTTTCTTT. The encoded protein is CASSQEGTGVAFF.

In its sample, this clone was seen a few times. V usage is TRBV7-9 and J usage is TRBJ1-1; 7 bases align to TRBD1. The germline V gene has CDR1 SEHNR and CDR2 FQNEAQ (reference sequence). The trim removed 0 bases at V and 3 bases at J, leaving 1 base unmatched. The CDR3 is 14 amino acids. The CDR3 bases are TGTGCCAGCAGCTTAGCCGGGACAGACACTGAAGCTTTCTTT. Encoded protein: CASSLAGTDTEAFF. The whole variable domain, remainder taken from reference TRBV7-9 and TRBJ1-1, is DTGVSQNPRHKITKRGQNVTFRCDPISEHNRLYWYRQTLGQGPEFLTYFQNEAQLEKSRLLSDRFSAERPKGSFSTLEIQRTEQGDSAMYLCASSLAGTDTEAFFGQGTRLTVV.

V usage is TRBV4-3 and J usage is TRBJ2-3, with 9 bases identical to TRBD1. Germline V gene data show CDR1 as LGHNA and CDR2 as YSLEER. V dropped 4 bases and J dropped 8; count of bases not matched to a gene: 4. This CDR3 contains 13 residues. This chain's CDR3 is CASSLKTGGTQYF. CDR3 DNA: TGCGCCAGCAGCCTAAAGACAGGGGGTACGCAGTATTTT.

This clone showed up just once. V is TRBV6-2 or TRBV6-3 and J is TRBJ2-5; TRBD2 matches at 8 bases. The V gene's germline CDR1 is MNHEY and CDR2 SVGEGT. CDR3 length: 16 residues. The V and J ends lost 6 bases and 2 bases, in that order; junction bases with no gene match: 11. The CDR3 here is CASSPTGLAGQETQYF. CDR3 coding DNA: TGTGCCAGCAGCCCTACGGGATTAGCGGGGCAAGAGACCCAGTACTTC.

The chain carries TRBV5-4 and TRBJ2-7; 9 bases agree with TRBD2. Trimming cost V 0 bases and J 0 bases; bases outside gene matches: 4. Looked up from germline, CDR1 is SGHNT and CDR2 is YYREEE (reference sequence). The CDR3 runs to 16 residues. The DNA of the CDR3 is TGTGCCAGCAGCTTGGCCGGCGGGGGGGCCTCCTACGAGCAGTACTTC. This sequence encodes CASSLAGGGASYEQYF.

This clone was observed once. Here the CDR3 DNA reads TGTGCCAGCAGCTTAGCGCAAGGGGTCACTGAAGCTTTCTTT. Protein: CASSLAQGVTEAFF. The chain recombines TRBV7-6 with TRBJ1-1, with D possibly matching TRBD1 (5 bases). Deletions cut 0 bases from V and 4 bases from J, with 9 bases between. The CDR3 spans 14 residues. The germline V gene has CDR1 SGHVS and CDR2 FNYEAQ.

This chain links TRBV5-4 with TRBJ2-1; TRBD1 aligns across 7 bases. The V and J ends lost 0 bases and 8 bases, in that order; junction bases with no gene match: 2. Germline V gene lookup returns CDR1 SGHNT and CDR2 YYREEE (reference sequence). CDR3 length: 13 residues. For the CDR3, the DNA is TGTGCCAGCAGCTTGGGGCAGGGGGATGAGCAGTTCTTC. Amino acid sequence: CASSLGQGDEQFF.

This chain joins TRBV12-3 or TRBV12-4 and TRBJ1-1, with D uncertain. This CDR3 has 13 residues. Trimming took off 2 bases at V and 4 bases at J, with 8 bases between the two ends. This CDR3 reads CASSLRDLTEAFF. The CDR3 nucleotides are TGTGCCAGCAGTTTAAGAGATCTCACTGAAGCTTTCTTT.

The rearrangement joins TRBV9 to TRBJ2-5; 15 bases map to TRBD2. The CDR3 totals 18 residues. With 0 bases clipped from V and 2 bases from J, the junction kept 5 bases outside the gene matches. In germline, CDR1 is SGDLS, CDR2 YYNGEE. CDR3 amino acids: CASSVGTSGGAGQETQYF. CDR3 coding DNA: TGTGCCAGCAGCGTAGGGACTAGCGGGGGGGCAGGGCAAGAGACCCAGTACTTC.

The rearrangement uses TRBV7-6 and TRBJ2-7; 9 nucleotides match TRBD2. V gave up 0 bases and J gave up 2 bases; unmatched junction bases: 5. Germline loops: CDR1 SGHVS, CDR2 FNYEAQ. The CDR3 length is 16 residues. The chain's CDR3 is CASSLASRGGAYEQYF. In DNA form, the CDR3 reads TGTGCCAGCAGCTTAGCGAGTCGCGGGGGGGCCTACGAGCAGTACTTC.

This clone was counted ten times or more. This rearrangement joins TRBV2 to TRBJ1-4; D perhaps matches TRBD1 (6 bases). Trimming removed 1 base from V and 12 bases from J, with 12 bases in between. CDR3 length: 13 residues. CDR1 is SNHLY, CDR2 FYNNEI, per germline. This chain's CDR3 is CASSEGTGLELFF. CDR3 nucleotides: TGTGCCAGCAGTGAAGGAACAGGGTTAGAACTGTTTTTT.

This chain connects TRBV19 to TRBJ2-4; 9 bases fit TRBD1. This CDR3 has 13 amino acids. J gave up 5 bases and V 6 bases, and 2 bases lay outside the gene matches. Per germline, CDR1 LNHDA and CDR2 SQIVND (reference sequence). CDR3 sequence: CASSGQGQNIQYF. For the CDR3, the DNA is TGTGCCAGTAGCGGACAGGGGCAAAACATTCAGTACTTC.